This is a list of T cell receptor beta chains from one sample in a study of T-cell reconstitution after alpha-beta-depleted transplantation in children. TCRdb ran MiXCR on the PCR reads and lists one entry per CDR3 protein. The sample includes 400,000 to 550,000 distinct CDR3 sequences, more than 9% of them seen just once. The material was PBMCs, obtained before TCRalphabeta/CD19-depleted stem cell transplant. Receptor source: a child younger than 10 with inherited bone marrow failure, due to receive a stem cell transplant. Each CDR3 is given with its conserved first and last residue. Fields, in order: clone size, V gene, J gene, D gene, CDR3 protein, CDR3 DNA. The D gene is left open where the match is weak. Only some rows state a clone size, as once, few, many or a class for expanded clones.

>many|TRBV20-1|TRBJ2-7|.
CSARDRQIPTEQYF
TGCAGTGCTAGAGATCGGCAGATACCTACAGAGCAGTACTTC
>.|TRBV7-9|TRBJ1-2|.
CASSLRGNGYTF
TGTGCCAGCAGCTTACGGGGAAATGGCTACACCTTC
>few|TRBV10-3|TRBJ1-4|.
CAISTATNEKLFF
TGTGCCATCTCCACAGCAACTAATGAAAAACTGTTTTTT
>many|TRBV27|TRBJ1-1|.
CASSRRTAGTEAFF
TGTGCCAGCAGTCGGAGGACTGCAGGCACTGAAGCTTTCTTT
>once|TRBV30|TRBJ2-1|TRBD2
CAWSVGLGRFF
TGTGCCTGGAGTGTGGGACTAGGACGGTTCTTC
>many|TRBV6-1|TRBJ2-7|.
CASSTRNAGTPDEQYF
TGTGCCAGCAGTACCAGAAACGCGGGAACTCCAGACGAGCAGTACTTC
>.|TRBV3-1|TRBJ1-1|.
CASSLYPFEVKNTEAFF
TGTGCCAGCAGCCTTTATCCCTTTGAGGTTAAGAACACTGAAGCTTTCTTT
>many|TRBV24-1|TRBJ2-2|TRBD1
CATSEWGQGPNTGELFF
TGTGCCACCAGTGAGTGGGGACAGGGCCCGAACACCGGGGAGCTGTTTTTT
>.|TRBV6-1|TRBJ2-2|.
CASSEARRNTGELFF
TGTGCCAGCAGTGAAGCCAGGAGGAACACCGGGGAGCTGTTTTTT
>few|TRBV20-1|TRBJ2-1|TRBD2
CSANSAAGGPNEQFF
TGCAGTGCTAATTCGGCAGCGGGAGGGCCGAATGAGCAGTTCTTC
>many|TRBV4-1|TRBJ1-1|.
CASSHGGPGADTEAFF
TGCGCCAGCAGCCACGGGGGGCCAGGGGCGGACACTGAAGCTTTCTTT
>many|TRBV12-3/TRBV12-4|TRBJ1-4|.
CASSLQGTLREKLFF
TGTGCCAGCAGTCTTCAGGGAACCCTCCGGGAAAAACTGTTTTTT
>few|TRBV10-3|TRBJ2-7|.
CAISESTVTVYEQYF
TGTGCCATCAGTGAGTCGACTGTTACCGTCTACGAGCAGTACTTC
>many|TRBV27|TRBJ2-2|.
CASSFTSPGELFF
TGTGCCAGCAGCTTTACTAGTCCCGGGGAGCTGTTTTTT
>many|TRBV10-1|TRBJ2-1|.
CASSGTPWDNEQFF
TGCGCCAGCAGTGGAACCCCTTGGGACAATGAGCAGTTCTTC
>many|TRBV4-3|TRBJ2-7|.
CASSFLWGRMYEQYF
TGCGCCAGCAGCTTCCTGTGGGGGAGGATGTACGAGCAGTACTTC
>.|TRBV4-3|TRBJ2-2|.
CASSPTGRGTGELFF
TGCGCCAGCAGCCCGACTGGCCGGGGGACCGGGGAGCTGTTTTTT
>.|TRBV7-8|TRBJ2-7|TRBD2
CASSSGLSGSFHEQYF
TGTGCCAGCAGCAGCGGCCTAAGCGGGAGTTTCCACGAGCAGTACTTC
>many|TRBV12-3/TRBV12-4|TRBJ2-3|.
CASSIPLRRTDTQYF
TGTGCCAGCAGTATCCCCTTGCGGCGCACAGATACGCAGTATTTT
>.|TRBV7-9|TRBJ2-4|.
CASRQGTGTKNIQYF
TGTGCCAGCAGGCAGGGGACGGGGACCAAAAACATTCAGTACTTC
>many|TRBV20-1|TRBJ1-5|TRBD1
CSARGGQLNQPQHF
TGCAGTGCTAGAGGGGGACAGTTGAATCAGCCCCAGCATTTT
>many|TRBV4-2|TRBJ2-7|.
CASSHGDGPYEQYF
TGTGCCAGCAGCCATGGAGACGGTCCCTACGAGCAGTACTTC
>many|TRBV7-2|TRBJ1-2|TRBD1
CASSLPGQGFGYTF
TGTGCCAGCAGCCTGCCGGGACAGGGTTTCGGCTACACCTTC
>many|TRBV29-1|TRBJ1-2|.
CSARTVQDYGYTF
TGCAGCGCAAGGACAGTCCAAGACTATGGCTACACCTTC
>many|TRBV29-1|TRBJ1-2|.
CSVVGVHYGYTF
TGCAGCGTTGTGGGGGTGCACTATGGCTACACCTTC
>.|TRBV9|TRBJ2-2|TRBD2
CASSQTRGLAGAQNTGELFF
TGTGCCAGCAGCCAAACCCGCGGACTAGCGGGAGCTCAGAACACCGGGGAGCTGTTTTTT
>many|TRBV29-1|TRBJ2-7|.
CSVVLDTTYEQYF
TGCAGCGTTGTATTAGACACCACCTACGAGCAGTACTTC
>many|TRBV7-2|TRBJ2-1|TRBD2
CASSSWTSSYNEQFF
TGTGCCAGCAGCTCCTGGACTAGCTCCTACAATGAGCAGTTCTTC
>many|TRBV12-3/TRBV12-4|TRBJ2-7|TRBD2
CASSLTSGSGGQYF
TGTGCCAGCAGTCTGACTAGCGGGAGCGGCGGGCAGTACTTC
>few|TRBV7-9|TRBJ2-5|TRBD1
CASSFSPGQGFQETQYF
TGTGCCAGCAGCTTTAGTCCGGGACAGGGCTTCCAAGAGACCCAGTACTTC
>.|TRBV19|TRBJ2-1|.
CASSLPISTPLYNEQFF
TGTGCCAGTAGTCTCCCTATCTCGACCCCCCTGTACAATGAGCAGTTCTTC
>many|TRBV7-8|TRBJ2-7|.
CASSRGVAGISYEQYF
TGTGCCAGCAGCCGCGGCGTCGCCGGTATTTCCTACGAGCAGTACTTC
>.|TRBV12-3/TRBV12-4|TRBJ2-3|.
CASSSDPGDTQYF
TGTGCCAGCAGCTCCGACCCTGGAGATACGCAGTATTTT
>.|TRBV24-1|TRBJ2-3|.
CATQKNSLTDTQYF
TGTGCCACTCAAAAGAACAGCCTCACAGATACGCAGTATTTT
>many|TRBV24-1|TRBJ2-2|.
CATPPGQKNTGELFF
TGTGCCACCCCCCCGGGGCAGAAAAACACCGGGGAGCTGTTTTTT
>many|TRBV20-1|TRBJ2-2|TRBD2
CSAQSGANTGELFF
TGCAGTGCCCAGAGCGGGGCTAACACCGGGGAGCTGTTTTTT
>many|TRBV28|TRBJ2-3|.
CASRNSGETQYF
TGTGCCAGCAGAAACTCCGGGGAGACGCAGTATTTT
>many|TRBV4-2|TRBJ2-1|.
CASSRPGTTGNEQFF
TGTGCCAGCAGCCGTCCCGGGACTACAGGGAATGAGCAGTTCTTC
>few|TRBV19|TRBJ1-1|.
CASRRGAVLNTEAFF
TGTGCCAGCCGGAGAGGGGCGGTTCTGAACACTGAAGCTTTCTTT
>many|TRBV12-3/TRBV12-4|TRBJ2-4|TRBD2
CASSFAAGGVQNIQYF
TGTGCCAGCAGTTTTGCCGCGGGAGGAGTACAGAACATTCAGTACTTC
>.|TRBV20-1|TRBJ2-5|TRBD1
CSAWDSETQYF
TGCAGTGCTTGGGACAGTGAGACCCAGTACTTC
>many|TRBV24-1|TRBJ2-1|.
CATSDSASYNEQFF
TGTGCCACCAGTGATTCAGCCTCCTACAATGAGCAGTTCTTC
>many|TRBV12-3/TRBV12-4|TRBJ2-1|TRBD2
CASRRLAGGRNEQFF
TGTGCCAGCAGGCGACTAGCGGGAGGTCGCAATGAGCAGTTCTTC
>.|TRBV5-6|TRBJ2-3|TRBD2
CAISESSGRLTDTQYF
TGTGCCATCAGCGAGTCTAGCGGGAGGTTGACAGATACGCAGTATTTT
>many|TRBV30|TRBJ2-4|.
CAWSVHPYNIQYF
TGTGCCTGGAGTGTACACCCCTACAACATTCAGTACTTC
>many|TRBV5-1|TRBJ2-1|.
CASTPLAESSYNEQFF
TGCGCCAGCACTCCCTTAGCGGAAAGCTCCTACAATGAGCAGTTCTTC
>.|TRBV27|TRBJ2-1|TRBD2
CASSLNPGLAGEDEQFF
TGTGCCAGCAGTTTAAACCCGGGACTAGCGGGAGAGGATGAGCAGTTCTTC
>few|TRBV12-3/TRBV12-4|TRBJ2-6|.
CASSLGVVFTPSSGANVLTF
TGTGCCAGCAGTTTAGGGGTCGTCTTCACCCCCTCCTCTGGGGCCAACGTCCTGACTTTC
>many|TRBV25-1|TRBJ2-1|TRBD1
CASSAGDRGLHNEQFF
TGTGCCAGCAGTGCCGGGGACAGGGGTTTGCACAATGAGCAGTTCTTC
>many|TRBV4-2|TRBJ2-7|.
CASSQGDGSYEQYF
TGTGCCAGCAGCCAAGGAGACGGTTCCTACGAGCAGTACTTC
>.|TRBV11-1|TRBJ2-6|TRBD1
CASSAWTGYNSGANVLTF
TGTGCCAGCAGCGCCTGGACAGGGTATAACTCTGGGGCCAACGTCCTGACTTTC
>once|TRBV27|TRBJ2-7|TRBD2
CASSWGGGISEQYF
TGTGCCAGTTCCTGGGGGGGGGGGATTTCCGAGCAGTACTTC
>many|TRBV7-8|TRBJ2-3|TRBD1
CASSGHRGHRTDTQYF
TGTGCCAGCAGCGGGCACAGGGGGCATCGCACAGATACGCAGTATTTT
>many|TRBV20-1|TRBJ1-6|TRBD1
CSASGTGPNSPLHF
TGCAGTGCTAGTGGGACAGGGCCGAATTCACCCCTCCACTTT
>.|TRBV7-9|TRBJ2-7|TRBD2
CASSLAMSGSSYEQYF
TGTGCCAGCAGCTTAGCTATGAGCGGGAGCTCCTACGAGCAGTACTTC
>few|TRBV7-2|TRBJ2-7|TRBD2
CASSSSPLAGGTPRF
TGTGCCAGCAGCTCCTCACCTCTAGCGGGAGGCACTCCTCGGTTC
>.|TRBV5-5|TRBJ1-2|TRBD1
CASSSLTGGAFGYTF
TGTGCCAGCAGCTCCTTGACAGGGGGCGCGTTTGGCTACACCTTC